The rows below give T cell receptor beta chains drawn from one sample of a study of T-cell memory formation after mild COVID-19. TCRdb re-called the 5' RACE reads with MiXCR, one entry per CDR3 protein. The sample carries approximately 300,000 distinct CDR3 sequences, approximately 15% recorded once. Material: PBMCs or a T cell subset sorted from them (not recorded which). The origin of the receptors is a man between 18 and 29 years old who had mild COVID-19 (a few samples of this study predate the infection). Cell type and time point are not known. CDR3s include the opening cysteine and the closing phenylalanine or tryptophan. The order of the fields is D gene, J gene, V gene, clone size, CDR3 DNA, CDR3 protein. A D gene is named only where the DNA matches it firmly. Part of the rows lack a size; the others show once, few, many or a class for expanded clones.

>TRBD1|TRBJ2-3|TRBV20-1|.
TGCAGTGCTACCCAGGGGGCGAGCCGTCGCACAGATACGCAGTATTTT
CSATQGASRRTDTQYF
>.|TRBJ2-1|TRBV27|few
TGTGCCAGCAGTTTGACGGGCATGAAGTTTGAGCAGTTCTTC
CASSLTGMKFEQFF
>TRBD1|TRBJ2-3|TRBV27|few
TGTGCCAGCAGTTTAGGGACAGAGGGTCCAGATACGCAGTATTTT
CASSLGTEGPDTQYF
>.|TRBJ2-5|TRBV12-5|few
TGTGCTAGTGGTTTGCCCCCCGGACAGCAAGAGACCCAGTACTTC
CASGLPPGQQETQYF
>.|TRBJ2-7|TRBV6-5|.
TGTGCCAGCAGTTACTACCGGGACTCAGGCGAGCAGTACTTC
CASSYYRDSGEQYF
>TRBD2|TRBJ2-3|TRBV9|few
TGTGCCAGCAGCGTAGTCCCCACTAGCGGGGGCACAGATACGCAGTATTTT
CASSVVPTSGGTDTQYF
>.|TRBJ1-4|TRBV4-2|.
TGTGCCAGCAGCCAAGTGCAGGGGTCAAGGGCCCAGGAGGAAAAACTGTTTTTT
CASSQVQGSRAQEEKLFF
>.|TRBJ2-3|TRBV12-3/TRBV12-4|.
TGTGCCAGCAGTTTCCTCGGTCGGAGCCGCACAGATACGCAGTATTTT
CASSFLGRSRTDTQYF
>.|TRBJ1-4|TRBV7-9|.
TGTGCCAGCAGTCCAGGGGCAGGGACCGAAAAACTGTTTTTT
CASSPGAGTEKLFF
>.|TRBJ1-5|TRBV12-3/TRBV12-4|.
TGTGCCAGCAGTTCACTAGATCAGCCCCAGCATTTT
CASSSLDQPQHF
>TRBD1|TRBJ1-6|TRBV6-1|.
TGTGCCAGCAGTGAACTAGGACAGGGGCGGACACCCCTCCACTTT
CASSELGQGRTPLHF
>TRBD2|TRBJ2-1|TRBV10-2|.
TGCGCCAGCAGACAAGGACTAGCGGGGCGCAATGAGCAGTTCTTC
CASRQGLAGRNEQFF
>.|TRBJ2-1|TRBV24-1|medium-sized
TGTGCCACCCGGGGCCGGAATGTTAGCTCCTACAATGAGCAGTTCTTC
CATRGRNVSSYNEQFF
>TRBD1|TRBJ2-3|TRBV9|.
TGTGCCAGCAGCCCCCGAGGAGGGACAGGGGGGTCAGATACGCAGTATTTT
CASSPRGGTGGSDTQYF
>TRBD1|TRBJ1-1|TRBV7-9|.
TGTGCCAGCAGCCCTATCAGGGGGCAGAACACTGAAGCTTTCTTT
CASSPIRGQNTEAFF
>.|TRBJ1-2|TRBV6-5|few
TGTGCCAGCAGTTACGGAAGGCAAGGCACCCTCTATGGCTACACCTTC
CASSYGRQGTLYGYTF
>.|TRBJ1-3|TRBV3-1|few
TGTGCCAGCAGCCAAGAGTTCGGAAACACCATATATTTT
CASSQEFGNTIYF
>TRBD1|TRBJ2-1|TRBV7-9|.
TGTGCCAGCAGTCGGGACAGGGGGCCGGAATCCTACAATGAGCAGTTCTTC
CASSRDRGPESYNEQFF
>.|TRBJ2-2|TRBV7-2|many
TGTGCCAGCAGCTTTGGAAACACCGGGGAGCTGTTTTTT
CASSFGNTGELFF
>.|TRBJ2-5|TRBV6-6|few
TGTGCCAGCAGTTACATGGGGGAAAGAAGAGAGACCCAGTACTTC
CASSYMGERRETQYF